One and the same sample provided the 4 T cell receptor beta chains below, sequenced in a study of cytomegalovirus exposure and HLA in healthy donors (dated by TCRdb to 2016 to 2017). Library construction relied on the immunoSEQ multiplex PCR assay. For the multiplex PCR, a mixture combining 60 forward primers for TCR Vbeta segments and 13 reverse primers for TCR Jbeta segments was used. TCRdb carries this immuneACCESS record with in-frame sequences only. Its versions omit some clonotypes, under half of them owing to an unresolved V gene in the studies checked, with the rest unexplained. This sample is represented by about 130,000 clones; approximately 77% of them were singletons. Around 2% of the sample goes to the ten largest clones. Sequenced material: PBMCs. Receptors originate from a man younger than 45 in good health and CMV-seronegative.

CDR3 DNA: TGCGCCAGCAGCGCGGCCCCAAGCACTGAAGCTTTCTTT. Translated, it gives CASSAAPSTEAFF. The chain couples TRBV5-1 to TRBJ1-1; D unclear. Germline CDR1 SGHRS, CDR2 YFSETQ. The length of the CDR3 is 13 residues. The ends were cut back, 4 bases at V and 4 bases at J, with 11 bases in the middle.

This chain links TRBV5-4 with TRBJ1-1; D is undetermined. The germline V gene encodes CDR1 SGHNT and CDR2 YYREEE (reference sequence). V was trimmed by 3 bases and J by 4 bases, leaving 13 bases between them. The length of the CDR3 is 14 residues. The CDR3 loop reads CASSSLGVVTEAFF. CDR3 nucleotides: TGTGCCAGCAGCTCCCTCGGGGTAGTCACTGAAGCTTTCTTT.

The chain has TRBV6-5 and TRBJ2-1, with D possibly TRBD1 on 6 matching bases. From germline, CDR1 is MNHEY and CDR2 SVGAGI. V was shortened by 0 bases and J by 8 bases, with 11 bases between the two germline ends. The CDR3 sequence is 14 residues long. The DNA for the CDR3 is TGTGCCAGCAGTTACTCAAGTGCAGGGGATGAGCAGTTCTTC. Amino acid sequence: CASSYSSAGDEQFF.

The chain recombines TRBV6-1 with TRBJ1-4; no definite D call. The CDR3 is 13 residues long. The germline V and J ends were trimmed by 8 bases and 8 bases, with 15 bases remaining between them. The germline V gene encodes CDR1 MNHNS and CDR2 SASEGT. CDR3 coding DNA: TGTGCCAGCGGGCAGCAGGTTAGAGAAAAACTGTTTTTT. The encoded protein is CASGQQVREKLFF.